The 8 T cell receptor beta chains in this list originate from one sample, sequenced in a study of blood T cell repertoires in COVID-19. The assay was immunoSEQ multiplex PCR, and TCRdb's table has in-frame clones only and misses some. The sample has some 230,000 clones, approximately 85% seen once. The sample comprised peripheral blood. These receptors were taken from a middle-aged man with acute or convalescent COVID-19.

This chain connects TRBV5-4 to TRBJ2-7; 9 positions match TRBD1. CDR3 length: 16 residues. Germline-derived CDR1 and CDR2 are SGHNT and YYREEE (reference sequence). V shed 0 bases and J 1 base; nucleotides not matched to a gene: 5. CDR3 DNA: TGTGCCAGCAGCTTGGGGGTCGGGACAGGGTCCTACGAGCAGTACTTC. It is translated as CASSLGVGTGSYEQYF.

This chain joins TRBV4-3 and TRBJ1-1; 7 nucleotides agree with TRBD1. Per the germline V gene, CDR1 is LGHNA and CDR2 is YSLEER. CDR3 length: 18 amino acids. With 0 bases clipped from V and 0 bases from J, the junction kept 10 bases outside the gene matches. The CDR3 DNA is TGCGCCAGCAGCCAAGATAGGGGGCTCCCTGATTTGAACACTGAAGCTTTCTTT. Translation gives CASSQDRGLPDLNTEAFF.

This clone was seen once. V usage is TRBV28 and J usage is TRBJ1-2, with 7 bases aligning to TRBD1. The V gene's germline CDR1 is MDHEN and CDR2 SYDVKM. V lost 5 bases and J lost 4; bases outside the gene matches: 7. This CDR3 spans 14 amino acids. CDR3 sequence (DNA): TGTGCCAGCAGTGGGTGGACAGGCCTCTATGGCTACACCTTC. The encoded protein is CASSGWTGLYGYTF.

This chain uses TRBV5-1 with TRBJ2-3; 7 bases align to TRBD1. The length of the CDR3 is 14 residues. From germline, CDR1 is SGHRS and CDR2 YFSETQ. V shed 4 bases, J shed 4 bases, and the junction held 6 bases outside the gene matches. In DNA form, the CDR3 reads TGCGCCAGCAGCCCCGGGGACAGACCAGATACGCAGTATTTT. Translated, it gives CASSPGDRPDTQYF.

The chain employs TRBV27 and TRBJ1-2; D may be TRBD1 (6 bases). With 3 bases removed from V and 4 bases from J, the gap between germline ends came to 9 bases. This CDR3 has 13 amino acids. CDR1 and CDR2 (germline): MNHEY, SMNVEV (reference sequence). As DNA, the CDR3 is TGTGCCAGCAGTTTGAACAGGGCCTATGGCTACACCTTC. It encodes CASSLNRAYGYTF.

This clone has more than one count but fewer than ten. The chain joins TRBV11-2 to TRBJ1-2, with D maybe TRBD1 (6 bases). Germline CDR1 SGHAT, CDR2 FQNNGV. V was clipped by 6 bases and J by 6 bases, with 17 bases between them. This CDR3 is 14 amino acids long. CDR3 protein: CASSFTGTKNGYTF. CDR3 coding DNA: TGTGCCAGCAGTTTCACCGGGACAAAAAATGGCTACACCTTC.

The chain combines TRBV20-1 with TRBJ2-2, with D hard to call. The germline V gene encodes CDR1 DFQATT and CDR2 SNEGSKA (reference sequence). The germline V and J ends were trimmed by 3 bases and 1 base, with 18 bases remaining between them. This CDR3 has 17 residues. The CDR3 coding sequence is TGCAGTGCTAGTGAATACGGAGAAGAGATGAACACCGGGGAGCTGTTTTTT. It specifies CSASEYGEEMNTGELFF.

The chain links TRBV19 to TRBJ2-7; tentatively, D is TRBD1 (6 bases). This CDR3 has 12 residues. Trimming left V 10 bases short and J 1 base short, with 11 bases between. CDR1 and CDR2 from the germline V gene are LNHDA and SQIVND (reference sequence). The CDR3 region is CATSGQSYEQYF. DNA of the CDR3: TGTGCCACCTCTGGACAGTCCTACGAGCAGTACTTC. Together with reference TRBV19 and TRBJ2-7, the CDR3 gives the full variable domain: DGGITQSPKYLFRKEGQNVTLSCEQNLNHDAMYWYRQDPGQGLRLIYYSQIVNDFQKGDIAEGYSVSREKKESFPLTVTSAQKNPTAFYLCATSGQSYEQYFGPGTRLTVT.